Listed below are T cell receptor beta chains from one sample, sequenced in a study of blood T cell repertoires in COVID-19. Sequencing used immunoSEQ multiplex PCR; TCRdb keeps in-frame clones, though not all of them. The sample yields 140,000 to 150,000 clones, 75% to 85% seen once. The sequenced material came from peripheral blood. The receptors derive from a human donor with acute or convalescent COVID-19. The donor label of this sample is uncertain. CDR3s include the opening cysteine and the closing phenylalanine or tryptophan. The order of the fields is clone size, D gene, J gene, V gene, CDR3 protein, CDR3 DNA. A D gene is named only where the DNA matches it firmly. Size values are once, few and many counts, or a class for expanded clones, and some rows have none.

>-|-|TRBJ1-4|TRBV6-2/TRBV6-3
CASSYSQGYSEKLFF
TGTGCCAGCAGTTACTCGCAGGGGTATAGTGAAAAACTGTTTTTT
>-|-|TRBJ1-4|TRBV12-5
CASLAFNNEKLFF
TGTGCTAGTTTAGCCTTTAATAATGAAAAACTGTTTTTT
>-|TRBD1|TRBJ1-6|TRBV6-5
CASRLTGRSSPLHF
TGTGCCAGCCGTCTGACAGGGAGGAGCTCACCCCTCCACTTT
>-|-|TRBJ1-1|TRBV10-1
CASSESGGPRGAEAFF
TGCGCCAGCAGTGAGTCAGGGGGACCCCGAGGAGCTGAAGCTTTCTTT
>-|-|TRBJ1-5|TRBV2
CASSAGGRLPQHF
TGTGCCAGCAGTGCGGGGGGGCGCTTGCCCCAGCATTTT
>-|TRBD1|TRBJ1-6|TRBV6-5
CASSYVGQQYSPLHF
TGTGCCAGCAGTTACGTGGGACAGCAATATTCACCCCTCCACTTT
>-|TRBD1|TRBJ1-2|TRBV5-1
CASSSGQTLPPYGYTF
TGCGCCAGCAGCTCGGGACAGACCCTACCCCCGTATGGCTACACCTTC
>-|-|TRBJ2-1|TRBV29-1
CSCLRGGDEQFF
TGCAGCTGCCTGAGGGGGGGCGATGAGCAGTTCTTC
>-|TRBD2|TRBJ2-2|TRBV4-1
CASSPWTSGGPRTGELFF
TGCGCCAGCAGCCCCTGGACTAGCGGGGGCCCGAGGACCGGGGAGCTGTTTTTT
>once|-|TRBJ2-5|TRBV15
CATRGTQERETQYF
TGTGCCACCAGAGGGACTCAAGAAAGAGAGACCCAGTACTTC
>-|-|TRBJ1-3|TRBV6-5
CASSLDSSGNTIYF
TGTGCCAGCAGCTTGGACAGCTCTGGAAACACCATATATTTT
>-|TRBD2|TRBJ2-3|TRBV5-1
CASSPAGGLTSTDTQYF
TGCGCCAGCAGCCCGGCGGGGGGTCTCACTAGCACAGATACGCAGTATTTT
>-|TRBD1|TRBJ1-6|TRBV19
CASSLDRAQSPLHF
TGTGCCAGCAGCCTTGACAGGGCCCAATCACCCCTCCACTTT
>-|-|TRBJ2-2|TRBV18
CASSLGSPTTGELFF
TGTGCCAGCTCACTAGGGAGTCCGACCACCGGGGAGCTGTTTTTT
>-|-|TRBJ2-3|TRBV5-1
CASSLTGSQADTQYF
TGCGCCAGCAGCTTGACAGGGAGTCAAGCAGATACGCAGTATTTT
>-|TRBD1|TRBJ2-1|TRBV6-5
CASLDRDYNEQFF
TGTGCCAGCCTGGACAGGGATTACAATGAGCAGTTCTTC
>-|-|TRBJ2-4|TRBV9
CASSPTGMWGIQYF
TGTGCCAGCAGCCCTACAGGGATGTGGGGCATTCAGTACTTC
>once|TRBD1|TRBJ2-7|TRBV14
CASSRGTVSYEQYF
TGTGCCAGCAGCCGGGGGACAGTCTCCTACGAGCAGTACTTC
>-|TRBD1|TRBJ1-1|TRBV6-5
CASSPDRVNTEAFF
TGTGCCAGCAGCCCGGACAGGGTGAACACTGAAGCTTTCTTT
>-|TRBD1|TRBJ1-2|TRBV2
CASLDRGQDGYTF
TGTGCCAGCCTGGACAGGGGGCAGGATGGCTACACCTTC
>-|-|TRBJ2-6|TRBV15
CATSGTDYSGANVLTF
TGTGCCACCAGCGGGACGGACTACTCTGGGGCCAACGTCCTGACTTTC
>-|TRBD1|TRBJ2-1|TRBV10-1
CASSEGRDRESDEQFF
TGCGCCAGCAGTGAGGGACGGGACAGGGAGTCGGATGAGCAGTTCTTC
>-|-|TRBJ1-1|TRBV21-1
CASSKARDRVNTEAFF
TGTGCCAGCAGCAAAGCTCGGGACAGGGTGAACACTGAAGCTTTCTTT
>-|-|TRBJ2-7|TRBV19
CASSEAGYLYEQYF
TGTGCCAGTAGTGAGGCAGGGTATCTCTACGAGCAGTACTTC
>few|TRBD1|TRBJ1-2|TRBV19
CASSSTHGTGNYGYTF
TGTGCCAGTAGTTCCACCCACGGGACAGGGAACTATGGCTACACCTTC
>-|TRBD1|TRBJ2-1|TRBV20-1
CSAWDRDKQFF
TGCAGTGCTTGGGACAGGGATAAGCAGTTCTTC
>-|-|TRBJ1-2|TRBV6-1
CASSERLVPGYTF
TGTGCCAGCAGTGAACGACTAGTACCTGGCTACACCTTC
>-|-|TRBJ2-3|TRBV6-4
CASSDIGNTQYF
TGTGCCAGCAGTGACATCGGGAATACGCAGTATTTT
>-|TRBD2|TRBJ2-3|TRBV5-1
CASGTSGQQYF
TGCGCCAGCGGGACTAGCGGTCAGCAGTATTTT